This passage covers 16 T cell receptor beta chains from one sample sequenced in a study of blood T cell repertoires in COVID-19. Method: immunoSEQ multiplex PCR; TCRdb's copy keeps in-frame clones and lacks some. The sample includes 150,000 to 170,000 clones, approximately 80% seen only once; the top ten take approximately 32%. The specimen was peripheral blood. The receptor source for this set is a woman aged 55-75 years with acute or convalescent COVID-19.

In this sample, this clone turned up once. V and J are TRBV6-5 and TRBJ1-6; D unclear. Between the trimmed V and J ends, which lost 8 bases and 2 bases, there was a span of 10 bases. Germline assignment: CDR1 MNHEY and CDR2 SVGAGI. The CDR3 length is 14 residues. As DNA, the CDR3 is TGTGCCAGCGGGCAGGATCCCTATAATTCACCCCTCCACTTT. Its protein is CASGQDPYNSPLHF.

V is TRBV6-4 and J is TRBJ1-2, with a tentative D call TRBD1 (5 bases). From germline, CDR1 is MRHNA and CDR2 SNTAGT. V lost 0 bases and J 6 bases, leaving 14 bases between the germline ends. This CDR3 spans 15 amino acids. CDR3 nucleotides: TGTGCCAGCAGTGACTCTCCGCAGGGAGGTCATGGCTACACCTTC. It is translated as CASSDSPQGGHGYTF.

V is TRBV21-1 and J is TRBJ1-2. TRBV21-1 represents a pseudogene. The CDR3 loop spans 17 amino acids. As DNA, the CDR3 is TGTGCCAGCAGCAAAGAGGGCAGGGACTTCCGACGGGGTGGCTACACCTTC. This gives the protein CASSKEGRDFRRGGYTF.

The V gene is TRBV19, the J gene TRBJ2-3, with 10 bases that match TRBD1. Germline V gives CDR1 LNHDA, CDR2 SQIVND (reference sequence). Unmatched junction bases numbered 5, after V lost 5 bases and J lost 6 bases. The CDR3 sequence is 14 residues long. The chain's CDR3 is CASSDRGRADTQYF. In DNA form, the CDR3 reads TGTGCCAGTAGTGACAGGGGGCGCGCGGATACGCAGTATTTT. Looking up the rest from reference TRBV19 and TRBJ2-3 gives the full variable domain: DGGITQSPKYLFRKEGQNVTLSCEQNLNHDAMYWYRQDPGQGLRLIYYSQIVNDFQKGDIAEGYSVSREKKESFPLTVTSAQKNPTAFYLCASSDRGRADTQYFGPGTRLTVL.

This sequence joins TRBV27 and TRBJ1-1; tentatively, D is TRBD1 (6 bases). This CDR3 spans 14 amino acids. Germline-derived CDR1 and CDR2 are MNHEY and SMNVEV (reference sequence). V was trimmed by 2 bases and J by 5 bases, leaving 12 bases between them. CDR3 region: CASSLKGGTTEAFF. The CDR3 DNA is TGTGCCAGCAGTTTAAAGGGGGGGACGACTGAAGCTTTCTTT.

The DNA of the CDR3 is TGTGCCAGCAAGCGGACAGGGGGCCTCGGCTACACCTTC. As protein: CASKRTGGLGYTF. The V and J genes are TRBV12-3 or TRBV12-4 and TRBJ1-2, with TRBD1 matching 11 bases. The CDR3 runs 13 residues. Trimming at V came to 7 bases and at J to 8 bases, leaving 6 bases not matched to a gene.

The chain employs TRBV30 and TRBJ1-2, with no clear D. V lost 4 bases and J lost 4, with 13 bases in between. The CDR3 totals 13 residues. Germline V gene lookup returns CDR1 GTSNPN and CDR2 SVGIG (reference sequence). The CDR3 region has the DNA TGTGCCTGGATCCCCCGGGGATCCTATGGCTACACCTTC. Translating it yields CAWIPRGSYGYTF.

The V call is TRBV7-9, the J call TRBJ2-7; TRBD1 aligns across 7 bases. This CDR3 comprises 15 residues. Looked up from germline, CDR1 is SEHNR and CDR2 is FQNEAQ (reference sequence). V dropped 1 base and J dropped 1; count of bases not matched to a gene: 4. DNA of the CDR3: TGTGCCAGCAGCTTAGGAGGGGGCTTATCCTACGAGCAGTACTTC. It encodes CASSLGGGLSYEQYF. The whole variable domain, remainder taken from reference TRBV7-9 and TRBJ2-7, is DTGVSQNPRHKITKRGQNVTFRCDPISEHNRLYWYRQTLGQGPEFLTYFQNEAQLEKSRLLSDRFSAERPKGSFSTLEIQRTEQGDSAMYLCASSLGGGLSYEQYFGPGTRLTVT.

The rearrangement uses TRBV4-1 and TRBJ1-1, with D possibly matching TRBD1 (6 bases). The CDR3 is 14 amino acids. V was shortened by 4 bases and J by 4 bases, with 13 bases between the two germline ends. Germline V gene sequence: CDR1 MGHRA, CDR2 YSYEKL. CDR3 coding DNA: TGCGCCAGCAGCCTACCAGGGGTAGTCACTGAAGCTTTCTTT. It is translated as CASSLPGVVTEAFF.

This clone was detected only once. The chain is built from TRBV7-9 and TRBJ1-1, with D perhaps TRBD1 (6 bases). In germline, CDR1 is SEHNR, CDR2 FQNEAQ (reference sequence). The CDR3 runs to 17 residues. Trimming took off 1 base at V and 4 bases at J, with 19 bases between the two ends. The CDR3 bases are TGTGCCAGCAGCTTAGGAGGGGGAGAGAAAGGGGGCACTGAAGCTTTCTTT. Amino acid sequence: CASSLGGGEKGGTEAFF.

In this sample, this clone turned up a few times. V usage is TRBV28 and J usage is TRBJ1-2; 8 nucleotides match TRBD1. J gave up 4 bases and V 7 bases, and 2 bases lay outside the gene matches. CDR1 and CDR2 from the germline V gene are MDHEN and SYDVKM. This CDR3 comprises 12 residues. The CDR3 nucleotides are TGTGCCAGCATGGACAGGGTCTATGGCTACACCTTC. It translates to CASMDRVYGYTF.

V usage is TRBV15 and J usage is TRBJ1-3; D is ambiguous. Germline-derived CDR1 and CDR2 are LNHNV and YYDKDF (reference sequence). This CDR3 contains 15 residues. Trimming took off 0 bases at V and 0 bases at J, with 6 bases between the two ends. The CDR3 spells CATSRELFSGNTIYF. CDR3 DNA sequence: TGTGCCACCAGCAGAGAGCTATTCTCTGGAAACACCATATATTTT.

The chain is built from TRBV2 and TRBJ2-6, with 8 positions matching TRBD2. Germline CDR1 and CDR2: SNHLY and FYNNEI. CDR3 length: 16 amino acids. V gave up 3 bases and J gave up 4 bases; unmatched junction bases: 5. CDR3 sequence reads: CASSDSGGAGANVLTF. CDR3 nucleotides: TGTGCCAGCAGTGATTCCGGGGGGGCCGGGGCCAACGTCCTGACTTTC.

The V gene is TRBV28, the J gene TRBJ1-2; tentative D call: TRBD1 (5 bases). This CDR3 is built from 18 residues. Germline V gene lookup returns CDR1 MDHEN and CDR2 SYDVKM. The ends were cut back, 0 bases at V and 3 bases at J, with 20 bases in the middle. The CDR3 region is CASSLWEGRDGDDYGYTF. CDR3 coding DNA: TGTGCCAGCAGTTTATGGGAGGGGAGGGACGGTGACGACTATGGCTACACCTTC.

The genes are TRBV6-5 and TRBJ2-7; the match to TRBD2 covers 8 bases. Germline trimming cut 7 bases from V and 3 bases from J; bases unmatched to any gene: 8. Germline lookup yields CDR1 MNHEY and CDR2 SVGAGI. The length of the CDR3 is 14 residues. The CDR3 DNA sequence: TGTGCCAGCACCGGAGGCCTAGCGGGCTACGAGCAGTACGTC. The encoded protein is CASTGGLAGYEQYV.

The chain has TRBV10-3 and TRBJ2-7, with a weak D call TRBD2 (6 bases). The CDR3 runs 13 residues. Trimming cost V 10 bases and J 2 bases, with 15 bases left between them. Germline CDR1 ENHRY, CDR2 SYGVKD. CDR3 DNA sequence: TGTGCCACAGCGACTAGTATAGCCTACGAGCAGTACGTC. Its protein product is CATATSIAYEQYV.